Each of the 29 T cell receptor beta chains below was sequenced from the same sample in a study of blood T cell repertoires in COVID-19. Sequenced by immunoSEQ multiplex PCR; TCRdb stores in-frame clones only, minus some. The sample contains more than 250,000 clones, 75% to 85% of which appear only once. Sequencing was performed on peripheral blood. The receptors were gathered from a man aged 50 to 60 with active or convalescent COVID-19.

The chain carries TRBV28 and TRBJ2-5; a weak D match, TRBD1 (6 bases). V lost 2 bases to trimming and J lost 2 bases, with 18 bases between them. The CDR3 totals 17 residues. Germline lookup yields CDR1 MDHEN and CDR2 SYDVKM. CDR3 in DNA: TGTGCCAGCAGTTTACCTGGGGCAGGGGATGGGCAAGAGACCCAGTACTTC. Its translation: CASSLPGAGDGQETQYF.

The CDR3 loop is CASSDSSRAKNIQYF. CDR3 in DNA: TGTGCCAGCAGTGACTCGAGTCGTGCCAAAAACATTCAGTACTTC. The V and J genes are TRBV6-4 and TRBJ2-4; D ambiguous. CDR1 and CDR2 (germline): MRHNA, SNTAGT. V was clipped by 0 bases and J by 1 base, with 7 bases between them. This CDR3 has 15 residues.

This chain links TRBV30 with TRBJ1-1; 7 nucleotides agree with TRBD1. The J segment lost 7 bases and the V segment lost 2 bases, leaving 7 bases of the junction unmatched. Germline V gene lookup returns CDR1 GTSNPN and CDR2 SVGIG (reference sequence). This CDR3 spans 13 amino acids. CDR3 DNA: TGTGCCTGGAGTTGGGGGACAGACGATGAAGCTTTCTTT. Translated: CAWSWGTDDEAFF. The whole variable domain, remainder taken from reference TRBV30 and TRBJ1-1, is SQTIHQWPATLVQPVGSPLSLECTVEGTSNPNLYWYRQAAGRGLQLLFYSVGIGQISSEVPQNLSASRPQDRQFILSSKKLLLSDSGFYLCAWSWGTDDEAFFGQGTRLTVV.

The J gene is TRBJ2-1, the V gene TRBV28, with 10 bases fitting TRBD2. CDR3 length: 13 amino acids. V shed 9 bases, J shed 5 bases, and the junction held 4 bases outside the gene matches. Germline CDR1 reads MDHEN; CDR2 reads SYDVKM. The DNA for the CDR3 is TGTGCCAGTATACTAGCGGGAAACAATGAGCAGTTCTTC. Translation: CASILAGNNEQFF.

This clone was detected a few times. This chain links TRBV28 with TRBJ1-1; D call uncertain. Germline values: CDR1 MDHEN, CDR2 SYDVKM. The CDR3 is made up of 15 amino acids. The V gene lost 5 bases and the J gene lost 2 bases, with 15 bases spanning the gap. In DNA form, the CDR3 reads TGTGCCAGCAGTCAGTCCAGTCGGGGAAACACTGAAGCTTTCTTT. Its translation: CASSQSSRGNTEAFF.

V gene TRBV27 combines with J gene TRBJ1-1; possibly TRBD1 for D (5 bases). Trimming pared 5 bases from V and 1 base from J, leaving 14 bases between. The length of the CDR3 is 15 residues. CDR1 is MNHEY and CDR2 is SMNVEV in the germline V gene (reference sequence). The CDR3 region has the DNA TGTGCCAGCAGTCCTAAGACGACAGCGAACACTGAAGCTTTCTTT. Translating it yields CASSPKTTANTEAFF.

The chain is built from TRBV28 and TRBJ1-2; TRBD1 might be the D (6 bases). Trimming took off 6 bases at V and 7 bases at J, with 27 bases between the two ends. This CDR3 is 17 amino acids long. Germline V gene data show CDR1 as MDHEN and CDR2 as SYDVKM. CDR3 sequence reads: CASSPVDVTGTIFGYTF. CDR3 in DNA: TGTGCCAGCAGCCCGGTGGACGTAACAGGGACTATTTTTGGCTACACCTTC.

The V and J genes are TRBV7-8 and TRBJ2-7; 8 bases line up with TRBD2. The junction had 5 bases not matched to a gene; V was cut back by 3 bases and J by 4 bases. This CDR3 spans 14 amino acids. Germline V lookup: CDR1 SGHVS, CDR2 FQNEAQ. CDR3 sequence: CASSFASGSYEQYF. In nucleotides, the CDR3 is TGTGCCAGCAGCTTCGCTAGCGGGTCGTACGAGCAGTACTTC.

This clone was seen a few times. The V call is TRBV2, the J call TRBJ1-5, with D perhaps TRBD1 (5 bases). V was cut by 7 bases and J by 3 bases, with 13 bases left in between. The germline CDR1 and CDR2 sequences are SNHLY and FYNNEI. This CDR3 has 14 residues. The chain's CDR3 is CASKQDGNNQPQHF. In DNA, the CDR3 is TGTGCCAGCAAACAGGACGGAAACAATCAGCCCCAGCATTTT.

This clone was seen more than once but under ten times. The chain links TRBV5-8 to TRBJ1-5; D unresolved. Trimming pared 0 bases from V and 0 bases from J, leaving 7 bases between. CDR1 and CDR2 from the germline V gene are SGHTS and YDEGEE. This CDR3 is built from 15 residues. CDR3 protein: CASSLGQISNQPQHF. The CDR3 DNA reads TGTGCCAGCAGCTTGGGGCAGATTAGCAATCAGCCCCAGCATTTT.

V is TRBV11-3 and J is TRBJ2-1, with 9 bases fitting TRBD2. This CDR3 has 18 residues. The V and J ends lost 5 bases and 4 bases, in that order; junction bases with no gene match: 15. The germline CDR1 and CDR2 sequences are SGHNT and YENEEA. The CDR3 protein is CASSPLAGGPGGYNEQFF. For the CDR3, the DNA is TGTGCCAGCAGCCCATTGGCGGGAGGGCCGGGTGGGTACAATGAGCAGTTCTTC.

V usage is TRBV5-5 and J usage is TRBJ2-7; D might be TRBD1 (5 bases). V lost 0 bases to trimming and J lost 3 bases, with 10 bases between them. This CDR3 comprises 14 residues. CDR1 is SGHKS and CDR2 is YYEKEE in the germline V gene (reference sequence). The CDR3: CASSLVWGGYEQYF. In DNA form, the CDR3 reads TGTGCCAGCAGCTTGGTTTGGGGCGGCTACGAGCAGTACTTC. Filled out from reference TRBV5-5 and TRBJ2-7, the complete variable domain reads DAGVTQSPTHLIKTRGQQVTLRCSPISGHKSVSWYQQVLGQGPQFIFQYYEKEERGRGNFPDRFSARQFPNYSSELNVNALLLGDSALYLCASSLVWGGYEQYFGPGTRLTVT.

The genes are TRBV6-6 and TRBJ2-3, with a possible D match to TRBD2 (5 bases). Germline CDR1 is MNHNY and CDR2 is SVGAGI (reference sequence). V lost 5 bases, J lost 4 bases, and 22 bases lay in between. The CDR3 has 17 amino acids. As DNA, the CDR3 is TGTGCCAGCAGTCCCGGGGTTGGGGAGTATTGGGCAGATACGCAGTATTTT. This encodes CASSPGVGEYWADTQYF.

V gene TRBV11-2 combines with J gene TRBJ2-7; D call uncertain. V was cut by 5 bases and J by 2 bases, with 10 bases left in between. Germline lookup yields CDR1 SGHAT and CDR2 FQNNGV. The CDR3 consists of 13 residues. The CDR3 loop reads CASSRAPTYEQYF. Here the CDR3 DNA reads TGTGCCAGCAGCCGCGCGCCAACCTACGAGCAGTACTTC.

In its sample, this clone was seen many times. This chain joins TRBV12-3 or TRBV12-4 and TRBJ1-1, with unresolved D. V gave up 3 bases and J gave up 6 bases, with 11 bases separating them. The CDR3 consists of 13 residues. CDR3 protein: CASSFGVASEAFF. The CDR3 bases are TGTGCCAGCAGTTTCGGAGTAGCTTCTGAAGCTTTCTTT.

J is TRBJ1-5 and V is TRBV12-5; possibly TRBD1 for D (6 bases). Germline lookup yields CDR1 LGHNT and CDR2 FRNRAP. The CDR3 has 14 amino acids. V was shortened by 6 bases and J by 2 bases, with 11 bases between the two germline ends. This chain's CDR3 is CASGAGGGNQPQHF. The CDR3 DNA sequence: TGTGCTAGTGGGGCGGGGGGCGGCAATCAGCCCCAGCATTTT. Full variable domain (rest looked up from reference TRBV12-5 and TRBJ1-5): DARVTQTPRHKVTEMGQEVTMRCQPILGHNTVFWYRQTMMQGLELLAYFRNRAPLDDSGMPKDRFSAEMPDATLATLKIQPSEPRDSAVYFCASGAGGGNQPQHFGDGTRLSIL.

The chain employs TRBV25-1 and TRBJ2-7; 9 bases agree with TRBD1. The CDR3 is 15 amino acids. Losses at the gene ends were 4 bases for V and 5 bases for J; bases not matched to a gene: 9. In germline, CDR1 is MGHDK, CDR2 SYGVNS. CDR3 in DNA: TGTGCCAGCAGTGGGGGACAGGGTCTTCGTCACGAGCAGTACTTC. Protein: CASSGGQGLRHEQYF.

The rearrangement links TRBV4-2 to TRBJ2-7, with 9 bases that match TRBD2. CDR3 length equals 16 residues. V lost 3 bases to trimming and J lost 4 bases; unmatched junction nucleotides: 10. Germline assignment: CDR1 LGHNA and CDR2 YNFKEQ. CDR3 coding DNA: TGTGCCAGCAGCCAGATGCCGGGACTAGCAGAGTACGAGCAGTACTTC. Encoded protein: CASSQMPGLAEYEQYF.

The J gene is TRBJ2-1, the V gene TRBV6-5, with 9 bases fitting TRBD1. The CDR3 consists of 15 residues. The V and J ends lost 6 bases and 9 bases, in that order; junction bases with no gene match: 12. Germline V gene sequence: CDR1 MNHEY, CDR2 SVGAGI. The CDR3 spells CASSSAGTGSGEQFF. The DNA for the CDR3 is TGTGCCAGCAGCTCCGCCGGGACAGGGTCGGGTGAGCAGTTCTTC.

V gene TRBV7-9 combines with J gene TRBJ2-1; 9 nucleotides agree with TRBD2. The CDR3 totals 18 residues. Germline-derived CDR1 and CDR2 are SEHNR and FQNEAQ (reference sequence). J gave up 1 base and V 3 bases, and 10 bases lay outside the gene matches. This CDR3 is CASSFLASGMSSYNEQFF. Here the CDR3 DNA reads TGTGCCAGCAGCTTCCTAGCTAGCGGGATGTCGTCCTACAATGAGCAGTTCTTC.

The chain uses TRBV5-1 and TRBJ2-7; D is perhaps TRBD2 (6 bases). CDR3 size: 15 residues. Germline values: CDR1 SGHRS, CDR2 YFSETQ. The V gene lost 2 bases and the J gene lost 0 bases, with 12 bases spanning the gap. The CDR3 nucleotides are TGCGCCAGCAGCTTAGGAGGGGCTAGCTCCTACGAGCAGTACTTC. Translation: CASSLGGASSYEQYF.

The chain joins TRBV5-1 to TRBJ2-5, with 12 bases identical to TRBD2. The CDR3 is 18 amino acids. The germline V gene has CDR1 SGHRS and CDR2 YFSETQ. The junction had 7 bases not matched to a gene; V was cut back by 0 bases and J by 1 base. CDR3 in DNA: TGCGCCAGCAGCTTGGCTCTAGCGGGAGGGCACACCCAAGAGACCCAGTACTTC. Translated: CASSLALAGGHTQETQYF.

The chain carries TRBV3-1 (or the pseudogene TRBV3-2) and TRBJ2-7, with D tentatively TRBD1 (6 bases). Germline V gene lookup returns CDR1 LGHDT and CDR2 YNNKEL (reference sequence). V lost 6 bases and J 3 bases, leaving 15 bases between the germline ends. The CDR3 loop spans 14 amino acids. CDR3: CASSPPGQLYEQYF. The CDR3, as DNA: TGTGCCAGCAGTCCCCCGGGACAACTCTACGAGCAGTACTTC.

The V and J genes are TRBV5-1 and TRBJ1-2; 9 bases map to TRBD1. The CDR3 consists of 16 residues. CDR1 is SGHRS, CDR2 YFSETQ, per germline. Unmatched junction bases numbered 11, after V lost 0 bases and J lost 8 bases. The CDR3 region has the DNA TGCGCCAGCAGCTTGGGGTGGGGACAGGGCGTAGAAGGCTACACCTTC. As protein: CASSLGWGQGVEGYTF.

This clone has just one count. The chain recombines TRBV15 with TRBJ1-1; 9 bases map to TRBD1. The CDR3 length is 15 residues. The V segment lost 6 bases and the J segment 1 base; nucleotides outside the gene matches: 6. Germline loops: CDR1 LNHNV, CDR2 YYDKDF (reference sequence). The CDR3 DNA follows: TGTGCCACCAGACCTCCGGGACAGGGGAACACTGAAGCTTTCTTT. Residues: CATRPPGQGNTEAFF.

The rearrangement uses TRBV5-5 and TRBJ2-1; a possible D gene is TRBD2 (6 bases). This CDR3 region has 17 residues. Trimming took 4 bases from V and 4 from J, leaving 21 bases between them. Germline CDR1 and CDR2: SGHKS and YYEKEE (reference sequence). CDR3 amino acids: CASSGTTGVPPYNEQFF. Here the CDR3 DNA reads TGTGCCAGCAGCGGAACTACGGGGGTCCCGCCTTACAATGAGCAGTTCTTC.

This clone has only one observation. The chain combines TRBV19 with TRBJ1-2; TRBD1 agrees at 7 bases. The CDR3 covers 16 residues. From germline, CDR1 is LNHDA and CDR2 SQIVND (reference sequence). V gave up 3 bases and J gave up 4 bases; unmatched junction bases: 11. The CDR3 coding sequence is TGTGCCAGTAGTATCTCCCTAACAGGGGTCATCTATGGCTACACCTTC. Its protein product is CASSISLTGVIYGYTF.

The chain has TRBV4-1 and TRBJ1-5; perhaps TRBD1 as D (6 bases). V gave up 2 bases and J gave up 7 bases, with 18 bases separating them. Germline V gives CDR1 MGHRA, CDR2 YSYEKL. This CDR3 spans 16 amino acids. CDR3 region: CASSQKGTGTGQPQHF. The CDR3 DNA is TGCGCCAGCAGCCAAAAGGGCACAGGGACGGGGCAGCCCCAGCATTTT.

The gene calls are TRBV19 and TRBJ2-5, with D possibly matching TRBD1 (6 bases). The V and J ends lost 6 bases and 5 bases respectively, with 13 bases between them. The germline V gene encodes CDR1 LNHDA and CDR2 SQIVND (reference sequence). CDR3 size: 13 residues. For the CDR3, the DNA is TGTGCCAGTAGGGACAGCCTTGGGGAGACCCAGTACTTC. Protein: CASRDSLGETQYF.